The next 9 T cell receptor beta chains were all read from a single sample in a study of shared clonotypes between healthy human individuals. TCRdb's copy holds only in-frame clones and misses some; the assay was immunoSEQ multiplex PCR. The sample consists of approximately 530,000 clones, 90% to 96% of them appearing once. The sample taken for sequencing was naive CD4+ T cells sorted from blood. Subset defined: CD45RA+ positively selected. The receptors come from a woman in her thirties in good health.

The chain couples TRBV6-4 to TRBJ1-2; D unresolved. V lost 0 bases and J lost 5, with 7 bases in between. Germline V CDR1 and CDR2: MRHNA, SNTAGT. There are 13 residues in the CDR3. CDR3 loop: CASSDSSLYGYTF. The CDR3 DNA is TGTGCCAGCAGTGACTCCTCCCTTTATGGCTACACCTTC.

Of note for this clone: The same CDR3 also results from other DNA sequences found in this sample. This chain links TRBV18 with TRBJ1-1; maybe TRBD1 (5 bases). V lost 6 bases to trimming and J lost 1 base, with 9 bases between them. The length of the CDR3 is 13 residues. Germline CDR1 and CDR2: KGHSH and LQKENI. As DNA, the CDR3 is TGTGCCAGCTCCCCGACAGAGAACACTGAAGCTTTCTTT. It is translated as CASSPTENTEAFF. Together with reference TRBV18 and TRBJ1-1, the CDR3 gives the full variable domain: NAGVMQNPRHLVRRRGQEARLRCSPMKGHSHVYWYRQLPEEGLKFMVYLQKENIIDESGMPKERFSAEFPKEGPSILRIQQVVRGDSAAYFCASSPTENTEAFFGQGTRLTVV.

The gene calls are TRBV4-2 and TRBJ2-7; D gene unclear. CDR1 LGHNA and CDR2 YNFKEQ come from the germline V gene. This CDR3 spans 15 amino acids. Trimming shortened V by 0 bases and J by 3 bases, and 12 bases separated the two germline ends. CDR3 loop: CASSQEDATYYEQYF. For the CDR3, the DNA is TGTGCCAGCAGCCAAGAAGACGCGACTTACTACGAGCAGTACTTC.

This chain's CDR3 is CASSRQGGDEQYF. The CDR3 region has the DNA TGTGCCAGCAGTCGACAGGGTGGCGACGAGCAGTACTTC. The J gene is TRBJ2-7, the V gene TRBV28; TRBD1 matches at 7 bases. The CDR3 extends over 13 amino acids. Germline-derived CDR1 and CDR2 are MDHEN and SYDVKM. J gave up 5 bases and V 5 bases, and 6 bases lay outside the gene matches.

The chain employs TRBV7-9 and TRBJ1-5; 8 nucleotides line up with TRBD1. Germline CDR1 is SEHNR and CDR2 is FQNEAQ (reference sequence). The CDR3 covers 16 residues. V lost 5 bases, J lost 4 bases, and 10 bases stayed unmatched. This chain's CDR3 is CASSGNGTGRNQPQHF. In DNA form, the CDR3 reads TGTGCCAGCAGCGGAAACGGGACAGGTCGTAATCAGCCCCAGCATTTT. Together with reference TRBV7-9 and TRBJ1-5, the CDR3 gives the full variable domain: DTGVSQNPRHKITKRGQNVTFRCDPISEHNRLYWYRQTLGQGPEFLTYFQNEAQLEKSRLLSDRFSAERPKGSFSTLEIQRTEQGDSAMYLCASSGNGTGRNQPQHFGDGTRLSIL.

This rearrangement joins TRBV2 to TRBJ2-7; TRBD2 matches 9 bases. Germline V lookup: CDR1 SNHLY, CDR2 FYNNEI. V dropped 7 bases and J dropped 7; count of bases not matched to a gene: 11. The CDR3 covers 14 residues. CDR3 nucleotide sequence: TGTGCCAGCACTTTCGCTAGCGGGAATTTTGAGCAGTACTTC. It translates to CASTFASGNFEQYF.

The rearrangement links TRBV5-1 to TRBJ2-7; 9 bases match TRBD1. From germline, CDR1 is SGHRS and CDR2 YFSETQ. V was pared by 0 bases and J by 6 bases, with 4 bases of the junction left unmatched. CDR3 size: 14 residues. For the CDR3, the DNA is TGCGCCAGCAGCTTGGCGGGACAGGGTTTCGAGCAGTACTTC. This encodes CASSLAGQGFEQYF.

V usage is TRBV15 and J usage is TRBJ2-5, with unresolved D. Trimming shortened V by 1 base and J by 3 bases, and 9 bases separated the two germline ends. Per germline, CDR1 LNHNV and CDR2 YYDKDF (reference sequence). This CDR3 spans 14 amino acids. CDR3 bases: TGTGCCACCAGCAGAGTGCGGACGGAAGAGACCCAGTACTTC. This translates into CATSRVRTEETQYF.

This chain joins TRBV5-5 and TRBJ1-2; D call uncertain. This CDR3 contains 16 residues. Germline values: CDR1 SGHKS, CDR2 YYEKEE (reference sequence). V was pared by 4 bases and J by 0 bases, with 16 bases between. In nucleotides, the CDR3 is TGTGCCAGCAGCCCAGCGCGGTATTCAGCTAACTATGGCTACACCTTC. Translation: CASSPARYSANYGYTF.